Reported below is one T cell receptor (beta chain). Its cognate antigen is unknown. The sample originates from a study of beta chain features in type 1 diabetes. Of the isolated RNA, all was reverse transcribed, and so the sequenced material was expressed TCRB transcripts. This table comes from immunoSEQ multiplex PCR, and its TCRdb copy is limited to in-frame clones, with some not included. The sample has about 210,000 clones, approximately 10% seen once. With 5 bases removed from V and 0 bases from J, the gap between germline ends came to 8 bases. Germline loops: CDR1 SGHTA, CDR2 FQGTGA. The CDR3 extends over 14 amino acids. Points from the study as a whole: Across patients, naive, central memory and Treg TCRB repertoires exhibited apparently greater similarity than was observed across healthy donors. Patients with type 1 diabetes showed fewer VDJ junction insertions and more deletions. Significant though moderate, a shortening of TCRB CDR3s appeared in all four CD4+ subsets of Type 1 diabetes patients.

This TCR was recovered from a young man in good health. The gene calls are TRBV7-3 and TRBJ2-1; no definite D call. Specimen: central memory CD4+ T cells from blood. DNA of the CDR3: TGTGCCAGCAGCAAGGACCACTCCTACAATGAGCAGTTCTTC. This gives the protein CASSKDHSYNEQFF.